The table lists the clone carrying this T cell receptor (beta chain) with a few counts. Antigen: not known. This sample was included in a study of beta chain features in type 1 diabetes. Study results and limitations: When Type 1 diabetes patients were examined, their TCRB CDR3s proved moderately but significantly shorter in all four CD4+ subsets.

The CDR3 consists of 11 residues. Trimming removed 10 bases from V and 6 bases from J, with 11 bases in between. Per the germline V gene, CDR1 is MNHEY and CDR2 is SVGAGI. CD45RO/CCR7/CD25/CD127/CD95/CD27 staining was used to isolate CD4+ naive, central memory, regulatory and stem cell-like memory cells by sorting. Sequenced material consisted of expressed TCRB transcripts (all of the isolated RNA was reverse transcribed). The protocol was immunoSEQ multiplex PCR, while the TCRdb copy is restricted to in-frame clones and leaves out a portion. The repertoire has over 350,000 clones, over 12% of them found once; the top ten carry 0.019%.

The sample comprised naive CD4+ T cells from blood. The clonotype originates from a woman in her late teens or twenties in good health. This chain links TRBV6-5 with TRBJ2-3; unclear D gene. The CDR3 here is CATRATDTQYF. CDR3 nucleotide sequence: TGTGCCACCCGAGCGACGGATACGCAGTATTTT.